This T cell receptor (beta chain) appears in the sequencing data of a study of cytomegalovirus exposure and HLA in healthy donors. Study outcomes and limitations: As a later analysis showed, a missense DCLRE1C variant was linked to trimming of TCR beta V- and J-genes.

This clone was seen a single time. What it recognizes is unknown. V dropped 2 bases and J dropped 0; count of bases not matched to a gene: 5. The CDR3 runs 16 residues. Germline lookup yields CDR1 SGHTA and CDR2 FQGNSA. PCR amplification relied on 60 Vbeta primers (plus 13 Jbeta primers). Measured with immunoSEQ multiplex PCR; TCRdb has only the in-frame clones, and not every one. The data show some 130,000 clones, 66% seen once. The sequence came from a human donor in good health. This chain joins TRBV7-2 and TRBJ2-3; 7 nucleotides align to TRBD2. Sequencing was carried out using PBMCs. The CDR3 is CASSLIPSGSTDTQYF. In nucleotides, the CDR3 is TGTGCCAGCAGCTTAATCCCTAGCGGTAGCACAGATACGCAGTATTTT.